Shown below are 2 T cell receptor beta chains from a single sample sequenced in a study of read filtering for tumor transcriptome and immune sequencing. From roughly 390 ng of RNA, a library with molecular barcoded alpha/delta and beta/gamma adaptors was made. One entry per CDR3 protein results from TCRdb running MiXCR on the reads. The table includes about 130,000 distinct CDR3 sequences, around 13% detected once. The material sequenced was a population of CD138-negative cells sorted from bone marrow. The receptors come from a donor at least 40 years old with multiple myeloma.

This clonotype was counted a few times. It may be a read error: a sequence one base away is much more abundant. This chain uses TRBV19 with TRBJ2-1; 10 bases line up with TRBD1. The ends lost 3 bases at V and 8 bases at J; junction bases unmatched: 13. The CDR3 contains 17 residues. The germline CDR1 and CDR2 sequences are LNHDA and SQIVND (reference sequence). CDR3 protein: CASSMLARDRGFHEQFF. CDR3 bases: TGTGCCAGTAGTATGCTCGCACGGGACAGGGGTTTCCATGAGCAGTTCTTC.

The sample holds a few counts of this clonotype. Germline and junction disagree at one end, which may indicate a read error. The rearrangement links TRBV7-3 to TRBJ1-6; 8 bases agree with TRBD1. From germline, CDR1 is SGHTA and CDR2 FQGTGA. The CDR3 has 13 amino acids. The CDR3 DNA reads TGTGCCAGCAGCCCGGACAGGGACCGGAAGGCTTGCTTT. Residues: CASSPDRDRKACF.